The clone carrying this TCR beta chain was recorded once. Cohort 3 recovered donors had two negative PCRs, clearance, or symptom resolution. Clones were sequenced by immunoSEQ multiplex PCR, and TCRdb holds only the in-frame ones, with some missing. This sample has about 280,000 clones, with 70% to 90% found just once. The germline gives CDR1 MDHEN, CDR2 SYDVKM. Unmatched junction bases numbered 3, after V lost 5 bases and J lost 1 base. The CDR3 is 15 amino acids. These data come from a study of blood T cell repertoires in COVID-19. As for the study in general: From T cells, B-cell-depleted T cells, or PBMCs came the material, which was cDNA or gDNA.

This sequence was found in a woman aged 40 to 49 who had recovered from COVID-19. Sample: PBMCs or T cells enriched from blood (not recorded which). The chain combines TRBV28 with TRBJ2-3; TRBD1 agrees at 10 bases. This chain's CDR3 is CASSPTGGGTDTQYF. The CDR3 DNA sequence: TGTGCCAGCAGTCCGACAGGGGGCGGCACAGATACGCAGTATTTT. Together with reference TRBV28 and TRBJ2-3, the CDR3 gives the full variable domain: DVKVTQSSRYLVKRTGEKVFLECVQDMDHENMFWYRQDPGLGLRLIYFSYDVKMKEKGDIPEGYSVSREKKERFSLILESASTNQTSMYLCASSPTGGGTDTQYFGPGTRLTVL.